The clone carrying this T cell receptor (beta chain) was detected only once. The sample belongs to a study of blood T cell repertoires in COVID-19. Study information: There were acute and convalescent COVID-19 samples, and they came from the United States, Italy and Spain.

Sequenced by immunoSEQ multiplex PCR; TCRdb stores in-frame clones only, minus some. The sample carries 190,000 or so clones, more than 75% recorded once. Specimen: peripheral blood. The sequence derives from a man aged 60 to 75 who had recovered from COVID-19.

The CDR3, as DNA: TGTGCCTGGAGCCGAGGCAGGGACACTGAAGCTTTCTTT. Protein product: CAWSRGRDTEAFF. The rearrangement links TRBV30 to TRBJ1-1; a weak D match, TRBD1 (5 bases). Trimming shortened V by 3 bases and J by 3 bases, and 11 bases separated the two germline ends. Per the germline V gene, CDR1 is GTSNPN and CDR2 is SVGIG (reference sequence). This CDR3 is 13 amino acids long.